This entry is about one T cell receptor (beta chain). The sample belongs to a study of cytomegalovirus exposure and HLA in healthy donors. Germline CDR1 and CDR2: MDHEN and SYDVKM. The V and J ends lost 4 bases and 4 bases, in that order; junction bases with no gene match: 11. The CDR3 runs to 17 residues. Use of 60 Vbeta and 13 Jbeta primers characterized the PCR. Clones were sequenced by immunoSEQ multiplex PCR, and TCRdb holds only the in-frame ones, with some missing. The profile covers roughly 190,000 clones, with roughly 80% appearing a single time and about 1.5% taken by the ten largest. This clonotype was sampled from a woman between 18 and 29 years old in good health and CMV-seronegative. The chain couples TRBV28 to TRBJ2-2; TRBD1 matches 8 bases. Input material: PBMCs. In DNA form, the CDR3 reads TGTGCCAGCAGTTCCGCCAACAGGGGGAGAGGCACCGGGGAGCTGTTTTTT. It codes for CASSSANRGRGTGELFF.